This T cell receptor beta chain was found in a study of tumor-infiltrating lymphocytes in primary liver carcinoma. General study findings and limits: Tumor-adjacent and tumor-blood pairs shared less of their repertoires than tumor region pairs shared.

As for this clonotype: Its antigen is as yet unknown.

The V end lost 1 base, the J end lost 8 bases, and 13 bases lay between the germline ends. Looked up from germline, CDR1 is SGHRS and CDR2 is YFSETQ. This CDR3 has 14 amino acids. A primer matching the constant region was used to make TCR beta cDNA from approximately 520 ng of total RNA. Slightly modified ARM-PCR with three nested multiplex PCR rounds yielded TCR beta libraries. Both of the initial two PCR rounds ran for nine to eleven cycles and employed TRBV1-TRBV30 forward primers alongside a C-beta reverse primer. From the multiplex PCR reads, TCRdb called clonotypes with MiXCR, one entry per CDR3 protein. The data show about 100,000 distinct CDR3 sequences, less than 70% seen once. The tissue used was unsorted bulk material of about 19-34 mg. RNA and DNA were co-extracted from it with the AllPrep DNA/RNA mini kit.

This chain connects TRBV5-1 to TRBJ2-1; D not certain. Sequencing was carried out using tumor-adjacent normal liver tissue. This sequence was found in a man in his forties with primary liver carcinoma and hepatitis B virus infection. CDR3 bases: TGCGCCAGCAGCTTGTTAGGAACTGTCCATGAGCAGTTCTTC. Translated, it gives CASSLLGTVHEQFF. Full variable domain (rest looked up from reference TRBV5-1 and TRBJ2-1): KAGVTQTPRYLIKTRGQQVTLSCSPISGHRSVSWYQQTPGQGLQFLFEYFSETQRNKGNFPGRFSGRQFSNSRSEMNVSTLELGDSALYLCASSLLGTVHEQFFGPGTRLTVL.